This TCR beta chain was recorded in a study of T cells in women clearing cervical HPV infection. On the study more broadly: No precancer developed; the control's incident HPV16 infection cleared within 12 months.

Details on this clone: Its specificity is not known. The read terminates 3 residues before the CDR3 end, so the remaining end is supplied by the germline J gene.

Each participant carried one incident cervical HPV16 infection only. The study, taken as a whole, reports: Cases carried less TRBV6-7 than controls: about 0.1% versus 0.15%. T-cell numbers per sample were unknown and may explain richness differences.

Generated by immunoSEQ multiplex PCR, the TCRdb table keeps only in-frame clones and is missing some. Here the sample table reports roughly 48,000 clones. Trimming took 3 bases from V and 0 from J, leaving 9 bases between them. This CDR3 has 14 amino acids. Germline V gives CDR1 SNHLY, CDR2 FYNNEI. The TCR sequence derives from a woman aged 18 to 75 with a cervical HPV16 infection that either progressed to CIN3+ or cleared (not recorded which). Specimen: blood buffy coat. The J gene is TRBJ2-7, the V gene TRBV2, with D hard to call. CDR3 bases read: TGTGCCAGCAGTGAGAGGTTCCTCTCCTACGAG. Translated, it gives CASSERFLSYE. The entire CDR3 protein reads CASSERFLSYEQYF.